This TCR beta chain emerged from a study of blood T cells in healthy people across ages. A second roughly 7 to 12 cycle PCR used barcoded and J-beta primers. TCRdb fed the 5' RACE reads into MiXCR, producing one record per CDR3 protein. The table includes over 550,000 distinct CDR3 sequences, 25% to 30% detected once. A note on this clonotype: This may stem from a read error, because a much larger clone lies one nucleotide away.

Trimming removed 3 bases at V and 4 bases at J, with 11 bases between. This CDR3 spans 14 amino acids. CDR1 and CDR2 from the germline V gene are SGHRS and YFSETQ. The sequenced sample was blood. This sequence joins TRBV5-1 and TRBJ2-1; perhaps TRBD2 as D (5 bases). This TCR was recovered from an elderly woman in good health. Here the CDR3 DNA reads TGCGCCAGCAGCTGGGAACGAGGGTACAATGAGCAGTTCTTC. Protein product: CASSWERGYNEQFF.